This T cell receptor (beta chain) came from a study of T cells after yellow fever vaccination. Study-level information: Preparing low-cell-number fractions relied on SMART-Seq v4 Ultra Low Input. General study results and limits: Compared with primary, the secondary response was weaker and peaked at day 5, not 15.

5'RACE template switching generated TCR cDNA, adding a universal primer site and UMIs. Using its own MiXCR run on the 5' RACE reads, TCRdb lists one record per CDR3 protein. The sample records some 670,000 distinct CDR3 sequences, about 12% being singletons. In regard to this clonotype: Its antigen is undetermined.

Trimming removed 0 bases from V and 10 bases from J, with 20 bases in between. This CDR3 is 15 amino acids long. Germline loops: CDR1 DFQATT, CDR2 SNEGSKA (reference sequence). The chain couples TRBV20-1 to TRBJ2-3; TRBD2 is a possible D gene (6 bases). The sample here was PBMCs, taken on the day of the yellow fever booster vaccination. The sequence was collected from a man aged 25 to 40 who received the YFV17D yellow fever vaccine. The CDR3 loop is CSARDFSEEGLAQYF. As DNA, the CDR3 is TGCAGTGCTAGAGATTTCAGTGAGGAGGGACTGGCGCAGTATTTT.